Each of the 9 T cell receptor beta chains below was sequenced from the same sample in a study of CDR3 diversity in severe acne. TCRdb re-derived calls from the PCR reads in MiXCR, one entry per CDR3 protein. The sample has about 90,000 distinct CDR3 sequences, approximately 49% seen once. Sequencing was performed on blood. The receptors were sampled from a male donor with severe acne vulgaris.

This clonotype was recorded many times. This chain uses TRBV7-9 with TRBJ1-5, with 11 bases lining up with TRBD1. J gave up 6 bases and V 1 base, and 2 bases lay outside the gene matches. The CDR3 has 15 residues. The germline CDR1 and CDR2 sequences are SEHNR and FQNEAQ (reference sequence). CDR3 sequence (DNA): TGTGCCAGCAGCTTAGGGACAGGGGGCGGTCAGCCCCAGCATTTT. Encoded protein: CASSLGTGGGQPQHF.

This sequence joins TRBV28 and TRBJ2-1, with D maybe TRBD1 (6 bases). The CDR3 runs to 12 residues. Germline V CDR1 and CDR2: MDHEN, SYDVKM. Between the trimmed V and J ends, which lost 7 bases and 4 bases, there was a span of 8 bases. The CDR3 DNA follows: TGTGCCAGCACCGGACAGTACAATGAGCAGTTCTTC. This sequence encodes CASTGQYNEQFF.

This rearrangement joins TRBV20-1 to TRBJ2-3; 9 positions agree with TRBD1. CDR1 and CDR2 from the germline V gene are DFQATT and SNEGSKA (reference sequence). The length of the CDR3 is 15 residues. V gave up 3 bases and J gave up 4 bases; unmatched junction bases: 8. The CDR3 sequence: CSASGNRGRADTQYF. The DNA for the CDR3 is TGCAGTGCTAGCGGAAACAGGGGGCGCGCAGATACGCAGTATTTT.

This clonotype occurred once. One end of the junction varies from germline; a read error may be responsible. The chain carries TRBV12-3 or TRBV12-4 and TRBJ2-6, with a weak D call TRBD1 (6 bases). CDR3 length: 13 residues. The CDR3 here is CASSLSGVGTEAF. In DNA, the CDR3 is TGTGCCAGCAGTTTATCAGGGGTTGGCACTGAAGCTTTC.

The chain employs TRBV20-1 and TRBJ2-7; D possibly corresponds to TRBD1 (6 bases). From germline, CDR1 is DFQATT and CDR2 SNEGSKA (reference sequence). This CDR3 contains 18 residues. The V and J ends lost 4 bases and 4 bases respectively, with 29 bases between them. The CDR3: CSATPGADRPTIKYEQYF. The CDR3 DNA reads TGCAGTGCTACCCCCGGGGCGGACAGACCAACAATAAAATACGAGCAGTACTTC.

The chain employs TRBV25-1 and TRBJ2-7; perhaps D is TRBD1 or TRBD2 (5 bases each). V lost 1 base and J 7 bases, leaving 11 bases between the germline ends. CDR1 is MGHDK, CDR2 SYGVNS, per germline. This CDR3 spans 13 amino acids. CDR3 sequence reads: CASSESLEGEQYF. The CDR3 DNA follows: TGTGCCAGCAGTGAATCACTTGAGGGGGAGCAGTACTTC.

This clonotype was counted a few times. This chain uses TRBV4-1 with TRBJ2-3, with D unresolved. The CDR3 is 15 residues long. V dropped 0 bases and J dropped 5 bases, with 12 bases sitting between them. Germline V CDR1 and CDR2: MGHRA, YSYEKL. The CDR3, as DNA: TGCGCCAGCAGCCAAGATAAACTATCCCGAGATACGCAGTATTTT. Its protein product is CASSQDKLSRDTQYF.

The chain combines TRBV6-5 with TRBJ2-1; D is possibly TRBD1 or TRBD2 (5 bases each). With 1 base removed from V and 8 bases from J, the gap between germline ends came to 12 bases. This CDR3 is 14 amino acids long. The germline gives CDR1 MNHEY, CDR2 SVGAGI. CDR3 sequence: CASSYLGVVDEQFF. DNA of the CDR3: TGTGCCAGCAGTTACTTGGGGGTGGTAGATGAGCAGTTCTTC.

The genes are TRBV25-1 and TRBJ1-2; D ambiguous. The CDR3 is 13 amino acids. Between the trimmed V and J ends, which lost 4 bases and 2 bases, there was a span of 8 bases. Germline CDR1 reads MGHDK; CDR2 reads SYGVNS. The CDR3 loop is CASSVAANYGYTF. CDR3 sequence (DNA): TGTGCCAGCAGTGTAGCGGCCAACTATGGCTACACCTTC.